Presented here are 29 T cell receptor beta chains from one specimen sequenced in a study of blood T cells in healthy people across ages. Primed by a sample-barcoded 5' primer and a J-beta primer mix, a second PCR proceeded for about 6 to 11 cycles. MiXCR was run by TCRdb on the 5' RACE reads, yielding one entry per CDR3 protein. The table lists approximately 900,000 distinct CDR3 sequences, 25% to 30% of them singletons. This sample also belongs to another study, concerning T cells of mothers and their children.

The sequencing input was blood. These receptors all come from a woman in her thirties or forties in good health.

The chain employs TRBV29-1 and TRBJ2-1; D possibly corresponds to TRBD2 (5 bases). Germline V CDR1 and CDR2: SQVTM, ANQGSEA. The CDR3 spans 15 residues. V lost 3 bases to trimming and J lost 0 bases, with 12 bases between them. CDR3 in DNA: TGCAGCGTTGAGAACGGAGGAATCTCCTACAATGAGCAGTTCTTC. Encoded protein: CSVENGGISYNEQFF.

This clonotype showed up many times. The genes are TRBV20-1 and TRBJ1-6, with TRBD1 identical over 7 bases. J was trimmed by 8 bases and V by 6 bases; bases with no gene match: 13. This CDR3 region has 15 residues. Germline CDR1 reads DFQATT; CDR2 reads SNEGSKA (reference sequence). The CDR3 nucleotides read TGCAGTGCCCAACCGGGACAGACTTCTGATTCACCCCTCCACTTT. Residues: CSAQPGQTSDSPLHF.

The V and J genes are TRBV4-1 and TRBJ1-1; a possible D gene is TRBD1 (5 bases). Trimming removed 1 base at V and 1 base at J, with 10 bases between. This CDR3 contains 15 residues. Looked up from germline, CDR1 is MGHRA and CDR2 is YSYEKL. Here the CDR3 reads CASSQGAGTNTEAFF. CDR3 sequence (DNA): TGCGCCAGCAGCCAAGGGGCAGGGACGAACACTGAAGCTTTCTTT.

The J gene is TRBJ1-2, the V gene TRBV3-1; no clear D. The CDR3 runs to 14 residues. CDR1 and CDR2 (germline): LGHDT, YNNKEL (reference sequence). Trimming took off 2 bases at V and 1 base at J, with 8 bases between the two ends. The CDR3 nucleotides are TGTGCCAGCAGCCAACTTGACCTTAACTATGGCTACACCTTC. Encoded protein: CASSQLDLNYGYTF.

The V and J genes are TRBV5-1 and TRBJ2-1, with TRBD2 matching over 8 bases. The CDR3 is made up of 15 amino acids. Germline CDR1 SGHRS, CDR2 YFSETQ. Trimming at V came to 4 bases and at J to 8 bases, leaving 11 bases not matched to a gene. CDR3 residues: CASSVSGTSSHEQFF. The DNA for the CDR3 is TGCGCCAGCAGCGTCTCCGGGACTAGTTCCCATGAGCAGTTCTTC.

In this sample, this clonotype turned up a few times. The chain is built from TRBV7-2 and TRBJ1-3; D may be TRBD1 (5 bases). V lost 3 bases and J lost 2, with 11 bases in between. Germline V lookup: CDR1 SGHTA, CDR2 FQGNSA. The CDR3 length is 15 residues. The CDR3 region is CASSFTGGTGNTIYF. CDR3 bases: TGTGCCAGCAGCTTTACAGGAGGGACTGGAAACACCATATATTTT.

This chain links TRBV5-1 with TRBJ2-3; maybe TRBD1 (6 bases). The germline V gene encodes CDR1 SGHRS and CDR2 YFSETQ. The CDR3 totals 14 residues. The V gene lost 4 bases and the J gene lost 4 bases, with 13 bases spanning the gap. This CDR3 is CASSQGHSADTQYF. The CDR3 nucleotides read TGCGCCAGCAGCCAGGGACATTCCGCAGATACGCAGTATTTT.

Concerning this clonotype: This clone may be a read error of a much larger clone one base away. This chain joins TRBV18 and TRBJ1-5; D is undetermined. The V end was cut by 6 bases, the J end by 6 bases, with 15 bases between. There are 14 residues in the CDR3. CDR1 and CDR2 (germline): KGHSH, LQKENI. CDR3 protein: CASSTIAAFQPQHF. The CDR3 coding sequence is TGTGCCAGCTCCACCATCGCCGCATTTCAGCCCCAGCATTTT.

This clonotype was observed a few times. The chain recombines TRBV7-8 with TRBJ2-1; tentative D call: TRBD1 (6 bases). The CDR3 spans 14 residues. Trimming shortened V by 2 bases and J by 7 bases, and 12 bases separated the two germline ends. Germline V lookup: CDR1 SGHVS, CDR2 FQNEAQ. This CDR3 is CASSLQAQGNEQFF. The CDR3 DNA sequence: TGTGCCAGCAGCTTACAGGCCCAGGGGAATGAGCAGTTCTTC.

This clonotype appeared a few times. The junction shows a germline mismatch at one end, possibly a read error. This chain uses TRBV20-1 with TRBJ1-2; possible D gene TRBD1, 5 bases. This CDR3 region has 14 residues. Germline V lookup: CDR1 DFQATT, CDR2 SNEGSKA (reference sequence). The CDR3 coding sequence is TGCAGTGCTAGTTTGGGCAGGGCGGTCGATGGCTGCACCTTC. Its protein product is CSASLGRAVDGCTF.

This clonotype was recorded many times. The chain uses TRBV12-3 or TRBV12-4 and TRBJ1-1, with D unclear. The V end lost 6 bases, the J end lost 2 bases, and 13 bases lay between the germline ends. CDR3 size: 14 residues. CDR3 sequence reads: CASSSSSLNTEAFF. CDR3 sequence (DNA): TGTGCCAGCAGCTCTTCCTCACTAAACACTGAAGCTTTCTTT.

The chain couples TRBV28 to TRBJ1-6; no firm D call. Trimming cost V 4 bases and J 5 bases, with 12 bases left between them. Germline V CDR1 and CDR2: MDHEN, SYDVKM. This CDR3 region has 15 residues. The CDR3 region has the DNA TGTGCCAGCAGTTCGCCCGGACGGAATAATTCACCCCTCCACTTT. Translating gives CASSSPGRNNSPLHF.

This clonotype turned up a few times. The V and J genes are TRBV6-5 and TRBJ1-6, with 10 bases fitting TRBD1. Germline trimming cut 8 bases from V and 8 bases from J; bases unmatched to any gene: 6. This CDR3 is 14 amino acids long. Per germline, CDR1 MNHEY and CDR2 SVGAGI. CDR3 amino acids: CASCLGTGDSPLHF. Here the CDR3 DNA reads TGTGCCAGCTGCCTCGGGACAGGGGATTCACCCCTCCACTTT.

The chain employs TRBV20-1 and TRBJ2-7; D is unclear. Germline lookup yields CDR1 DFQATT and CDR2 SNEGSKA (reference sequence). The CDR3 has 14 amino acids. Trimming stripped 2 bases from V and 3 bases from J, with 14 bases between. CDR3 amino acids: CSARPQEGGYEQYF. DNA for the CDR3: TGCAGTGCTAGACCCCAGGAAGGCGGCTACGAGCAGTACTTC.

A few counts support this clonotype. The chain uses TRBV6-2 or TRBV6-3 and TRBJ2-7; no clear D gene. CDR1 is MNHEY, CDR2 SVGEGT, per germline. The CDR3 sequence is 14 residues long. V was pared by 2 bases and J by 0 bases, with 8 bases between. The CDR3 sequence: CASSYGLSSYEQYF. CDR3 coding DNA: TGTGCCAGCAGTTACGGCCTTAGCTCCTACGAGCAGTACTTC.

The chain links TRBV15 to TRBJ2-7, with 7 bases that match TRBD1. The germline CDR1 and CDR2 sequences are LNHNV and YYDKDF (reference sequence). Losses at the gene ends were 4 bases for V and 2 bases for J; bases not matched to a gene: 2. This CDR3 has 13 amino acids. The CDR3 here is CATSTQGAYEQYF. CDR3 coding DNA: TGTGCCACCAGCACTCAGGGGGCCTACGAGCAGTACTTC.

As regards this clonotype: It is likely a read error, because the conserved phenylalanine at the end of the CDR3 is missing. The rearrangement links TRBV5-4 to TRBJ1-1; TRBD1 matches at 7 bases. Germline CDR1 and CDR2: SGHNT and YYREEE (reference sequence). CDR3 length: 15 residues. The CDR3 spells CASRKPGQMNTVAFV. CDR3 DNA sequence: TGTGCCAGCAGAAAACCGGGACAGATGAACACTGTAGCTTTCGTT.

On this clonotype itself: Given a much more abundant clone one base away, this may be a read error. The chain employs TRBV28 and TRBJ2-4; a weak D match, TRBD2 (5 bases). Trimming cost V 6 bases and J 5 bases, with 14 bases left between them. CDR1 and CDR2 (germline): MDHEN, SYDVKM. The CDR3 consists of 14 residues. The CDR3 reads CASRLLGNENIQYF. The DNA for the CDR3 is TGTGCCAGCAGGTTACTCGGGAACGAAAACATTCAGTACTTC.

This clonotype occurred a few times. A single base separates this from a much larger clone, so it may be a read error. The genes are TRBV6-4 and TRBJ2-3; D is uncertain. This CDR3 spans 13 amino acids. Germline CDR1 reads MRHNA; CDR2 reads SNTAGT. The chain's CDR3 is CAGSDSDTDTQYF. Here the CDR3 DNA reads TGTGCCGGCAGTGACTCGGACACAGATACGCAGTATTTT.

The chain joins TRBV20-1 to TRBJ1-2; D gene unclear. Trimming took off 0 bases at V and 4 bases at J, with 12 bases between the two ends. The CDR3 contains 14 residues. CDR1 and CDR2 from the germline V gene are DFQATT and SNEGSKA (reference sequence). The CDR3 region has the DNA TGCAGTGCTAGAGATCTTGCAGACCTCTATGGCTACACCTTC. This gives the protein CSARDLADLYGYTF.

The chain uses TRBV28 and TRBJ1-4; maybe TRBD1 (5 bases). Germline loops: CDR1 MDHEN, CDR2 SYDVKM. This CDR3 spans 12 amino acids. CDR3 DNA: TGTGCTACACAGGCTATTAATGAAAAACTGTTTTTT. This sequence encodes CATQAINEKLFF.

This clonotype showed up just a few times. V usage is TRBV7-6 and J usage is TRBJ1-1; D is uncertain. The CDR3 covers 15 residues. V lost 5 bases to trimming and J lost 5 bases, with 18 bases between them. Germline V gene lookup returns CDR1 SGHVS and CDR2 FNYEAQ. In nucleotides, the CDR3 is TGTGCCAGCAGCCGGAACGGGTTAGGTGGTACTGAAGCTTTCTTT. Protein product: CASSRNGLGGTEAFF.

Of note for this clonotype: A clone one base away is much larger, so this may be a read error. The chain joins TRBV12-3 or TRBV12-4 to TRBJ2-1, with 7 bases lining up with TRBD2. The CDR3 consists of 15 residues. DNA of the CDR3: TGTACCAGCAGTAGCGGGTCAAGCTCCTACAATGAGCAGTTCTTC. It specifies CTSSSGSSSYNEQFF.

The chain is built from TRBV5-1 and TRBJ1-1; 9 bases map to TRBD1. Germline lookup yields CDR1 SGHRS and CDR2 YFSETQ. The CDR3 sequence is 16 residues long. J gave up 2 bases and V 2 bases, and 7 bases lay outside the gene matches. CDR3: CASSLQYRGRNTEAFF. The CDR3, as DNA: TGCGCCAGCAGCTTACAATACAGGGGGCGAAACACTGAAGCTTTCTTT.

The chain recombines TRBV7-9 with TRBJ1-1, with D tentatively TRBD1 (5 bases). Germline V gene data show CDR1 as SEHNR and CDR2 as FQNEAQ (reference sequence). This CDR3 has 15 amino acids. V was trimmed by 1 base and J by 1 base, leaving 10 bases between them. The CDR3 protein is CASSLDRISNTEAFF. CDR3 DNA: TGTGCCAGCAGCTTAGACAGGATCTCGAACACTGAAGCTTTCTTT.

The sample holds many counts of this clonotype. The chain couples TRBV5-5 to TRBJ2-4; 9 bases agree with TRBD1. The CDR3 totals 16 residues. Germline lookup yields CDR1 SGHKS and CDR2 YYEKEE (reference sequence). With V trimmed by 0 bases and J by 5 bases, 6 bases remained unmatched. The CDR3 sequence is CASSLGLGQGENIQYF. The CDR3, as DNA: TGTGCCAGCAGCTTGGGGTTGGGACAGGGCGAAAACATTCAGTACTTC.

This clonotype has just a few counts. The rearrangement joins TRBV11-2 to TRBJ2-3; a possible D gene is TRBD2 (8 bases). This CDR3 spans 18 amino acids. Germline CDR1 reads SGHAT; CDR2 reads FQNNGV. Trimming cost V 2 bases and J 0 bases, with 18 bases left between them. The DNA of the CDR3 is TGTGCCAGCAGCTTAAGGGGGCGGGGGGTCACTAGCACAGATACGCAGTATTTT. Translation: CASSLRGRGVTSTDTQYF.

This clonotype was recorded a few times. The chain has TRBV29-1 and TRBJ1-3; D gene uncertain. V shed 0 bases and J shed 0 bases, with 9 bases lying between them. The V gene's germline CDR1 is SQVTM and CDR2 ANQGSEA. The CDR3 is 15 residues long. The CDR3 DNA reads TGCAGCGTTGAAGATACCAGGAGCTCTGGAAACACCATATATTTT. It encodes CSVEDTRSSGNTIYF.

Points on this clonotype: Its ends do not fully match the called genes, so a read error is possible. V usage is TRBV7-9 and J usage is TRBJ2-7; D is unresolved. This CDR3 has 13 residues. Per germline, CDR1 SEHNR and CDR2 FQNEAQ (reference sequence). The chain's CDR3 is CVSSSESSYEQYF. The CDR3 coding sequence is TGTGTCAGCAGCTCCGAGAGCTCCTACGAGCAGTACTTC.